The next 10 T cell receptor beta chains were all read from a single sample in a study of beta chain features in type 1 diabetes (dated by TCRdb to 2016 to 2018). These TCRs are of unknown antigen specificity. The library was prepared using the immunoSEQ multiplex PCR assay. The High Capacity cDNA Reverse Transcription Kit was used to reverse transcribe all of the isolated RNA, meaning that expressed TCRB transcripts were what got sequenced. TCRdb retrieved this table from immuneACCESS and kept in-frame rearrangements only. Not all clones are present; in checked studies, unresolved V genes account for under half, and no reason is known for the remainder. The sample has a few hundred thousand clones on record, approximately 15% of them singletons. Around 0.015% of the sample is in the top ten clones. Broad study findings and their caveats: Type 1 diabetes patients showed a moderate but significant shortening of TCRB CDR3 length in all four CD4+ subsets.

Sequenced: naive CD4+ T cells from blood. The sample's cell subset or site label is to be understood as: true naive CD4+ T cells. All receptors come from a man aged 18 to 30 with type 1 diabetes.

This rearrangement joins TRBV25-1 to TRBJ2-4; perhaps TRBD2 as D (6 bases). This CDR3 has 16 residues. CDR1 is MGHDK and CDR2 is SYGVNS in the germline V gene. V gave up 0 bases and J gave up 1 base, with 10 bases separating them. The CDR3 DNA follows: TGTGCCAGCAGTGAATATACGGGGGAGGCCAAAAACATTCAGTACTTC. Translation gives CASSEYTGEAKNIQYF. The full variable domain, its missing parts supplied by reference TRBV25-1 and TRBJ2-4, is EADIYQTPRYLVIGTGKKITLECSQTMGHDKMYWYQQDPGMELHLIHYSYGVNSTEKGDLSSESTVSRIRTEHFPLTLESARPSHTSQYLCASSEYTGEAKNIQYFGAGTRLSVL.

As DNA, the CDR3 is TGCGCCAGCTCAAACGGGGGGACCAACTATGGCTACACCTTC. Amino acid sequence: CASSNGGTNYGYTF. The chain employs TRBV5-1 and TRBJ1-2; TRBD1 might be the D (5 bases). Trimming took 7 bases from V and 2 from J, leaving 15 bases between them. The germline CDR1 and CDR2 sequences are SGHRS and YFSETQ. The CDR3 covers 14 residues.

The chain joins TRBV2 to TRBJ2-3; D perhaps matches TRBD2 (5 bases). CDR1 SNHLY and CDR2 FYNNEI come from the germline V gene. The ends were cut back, 10 bases at V and 4 bases at J, with 18 bases in the middle. This CDR3 comprises 14 residues. The CDR3 spells CATEGRIHADTQYF. CDR3 sequence (DNA): TGTGCCACTGAGGGAAGGATCCACGCAGATACGCAGTATTTT.

The chain combines TRBV18 with TRBJ2-7; TRBD1 matches at 7 bases. CDR1 and CDR2 from the germline V gene are KGHSH and LQKENI. With V trimmed by 0 bases and J by 3 bases, 2 bases remained unmatched. This CDR3 contains 14 residues. CDR3 region: CASSPPRDSYEQYF. The CDR3 nucleotides read TGTGCCAGCTCACCACCGAGGGACAGCTACGAGCAGTACTTC.

This clone has just a few counts. The chain couples TRBV4-3 to TRBJ2-5; TRBD1 matches at 11 bases. The V and J ends lost 2 bases and 7 bases, in that order; junction bases with no gene match: 6. CDR3 length equals 15 residues. Germline lookup yields CDR1 LGHNA and CDR2 YSLEER. Here the CDR3 DNA reads TGCGCCAGCAGCCAAATAGGGACAGGGGGTGGGACCCAGTACTTC. Its translation is CASSQIGTGGGTQYF.

The chain employs TRBV20-1 and TRBJ2-3, with D unresolved. The germline V gene encodes CDR1 DFQATT and CDR2 SNEGSKA (reference sequence). V dropped 4 bases and J dropped 6 bases, with 5 bases sitting between them. This CDR3 is 10 amino acids long. CDR3 amino acids: CSANGDTQYF. The CDR3 nucleotides read TGCAGTGCTAACGGGGATACGCAGTATTTT.

This clone appeared a few times. This chain uses TRBV15 with TRBJ1-1; possible D gene TRBD1, 5 bases. Germline lookup yields CDR1 LNHNV and CDR2 YYDKDF (reference sequence). There are 14 residues in the CDR3. The V end lost 1 base, the J end lost 8 bases, and 14 bases lay between the germline ends. CDR3 bases: TGTGCCACCAGCAGAGTCGGGGGGGATGGCGAAGCTTTCTTT. Its translation is CATSRVGGDGEAFF.

In this sample, this clone turned up a few times. J is TRBJ1-2 and V is TRBV4-1, with 11 bases identical to TRBD1. CDR1 is MGHRA, CDR2 YSYEKL, per germline. V gave up 1 base and J gave up 7 bases; unmatched junction bases: 8. The CDR3 covers 16 residues. CDR3 sequence reads: CASSQAGRTGGRGYTF. The CDR3 region has the DNA TGCGCCAGCAGCCAAGCCGGCAGGACAGGGGGCCGTGGCTACACCTTC.

The chain combines TRBV7-2 with TRBJ2-2; the D gene is possibly TRBD1 (7 bases). The CDR3 consists of 16 residues. Germline V gene sequence: CDR1 SGHTA, CDR2 FQGNSA. Trimming cost V 5 bases and J 3 bases, with 16 bases left between them. CDR3 protein: CASSHRGGHYTGELFF. CDR3 DNA sequence: TGTGCCAGCAGCCACAGGGGAGGCCACTACACCGGGGAGCTGTTTTTT. The variable domain in full, completed from reference TRBV7-2 and TRBJ2-2, reads GAGVSQSPSNKVTEKGKDVELRCDPISGHTALYWYRQSLGQGLEFLIYFQGNSAPDKSGLPSDRFSAERTGGSVSTLTIQRTQQEDSAVYLCASSHRGGHYTGELFFGEGSRLTVL.

CDR3 residues: CAWSGRRSGELFF. The DNA for the CDR3 is TGTGCCTGGAGTGGTAGGAGATCCGGGGAGCTGTTTTTT. The genes are TRBV30 and TRBJ2-2; D is ambiguous. V gave up 1 base and J gave up 6 bases, with 9 bases separating them. In germline, CDR1 is GTSNPN, CDR2 SVGIG (reference sequence). The CDR3 is 13 residues long.